Described below is a single TCR beta chain sequence and its context. Its antigen remains undetermined. Nothing much larger sits one base from this clone, and base qualities are not available. V is pared back by 2 bases and J by 6 bases, with 13 bases lying between the germline termini. CDR1 is given as SGHRS and CDR2 as YFSETQ, both from the germline V gene. From cysteine to phenylalanine, the CDR3 is 14 amino acids long. Kept here is only the CDR3 DNA, which spans 42 bases and is read in frame from base 1. The data derive from a study of molecular identifiers for immune sequencing clone quantification (dated by TCRdb to about 2018). Notes on the research overall: For a replicate experiment, the RNA from either about 20,000 or 100,000 naive CD8 T cells was divided into five aliquots, and four of those aliquots went on to sequencing. This methods study benchmarked molecular-identifier clustering-based TCR repertoire sequencing (MIDCIRS) and TCR RNA copy counting, using CD8 T cells to do so. Summary of the overall study and its limitations: Spiked-in Jurkat TCR RNA equal to a single cell's worth was reported to be detectable even within one million naive CD8 T cells. When barcode sub-clustering was omitted, TCR diversity was inflated by chimeric consensus sequences, with chimeras reaching as high as 47%. In CMV-specific effector cells, clones with more than 20 RNA copies accounted for over 97% of molecules, whereas in naive cells such clones accounted for under 1%. The sizes of highly expanded clones could end up underestimated when identical TCR molecules share a barcode. Spiked-in Jurkat TCR RNA (about ten copies' worth), which is not part of the donor repertoire, was contained in the naive libraries. Modeling gave about 3.3 recovered TCR RNA copies per cell versus about 10 by digital PCR, implying about 30% capture efficiency.

Receptor amplification or capture employed PCR. Sequenced using an Illumina HiSeq 4000. Bulk TCR libraries were prepared as previously described, using TCR primers listed in Table S5. The Qiagen AllPrep DNA/RNA kit was used to purify total RNA. Before any analysis, reads coming from multiple sequencing runs of the same library were combined into one pool. In the paper's pipeline: Reads were retained only if an exact TCR constant sequence was present, and the retained reads were trimmed to 150 nt and grouped according to their 12-nt molecular barcodes. Reads inside each barcode group were sub-clustered using a 15% Levenshtein threshold, and a quality-weighted consensus sequence was constructed for each RNA molecule. Non-functional sequences were excluded, and lower-count sequences lying one edit away from another sequence were also excluded. Based on a fit of two negative binomial distributions, barcode sub-clusters having less than 20% of the maximum read count were discarded. TCRdb trimmed the raw reads at Q25, called clones with MiXCR and kept productive beta chains. Each entry is one CDR3 protein sequence, shown with its most common DNA and genes. For this entry, the V and J calls and clone size follow TCRdb and not the study's own pipeline. For this sample the table gives about 640,000 distinct CDR3 sequences, of which nearly 20% were detected only once. The top ten clones comprise around 0.9% of the sample.

Libraries of naive CD8 T cells were generated from roughly 21,000 to 960,000 sorted cells, with 10%, 30% or 50% of the purified RNA used. Naive CD8 T cells, defined as CD8+CD4-CCR7+CD45RA+, were FACS-sorted into RLT Plus buffer on a BD FACSAria II. To test detection sensitivity, Jurkat RNA equal to 9 to 10 TCR copies was added to samples of about 20,000-1,000,000 naive CD8 T cells. Enrichment of CD8 T cells was done with RosetteSep CD8+ T Cell Enrichment Cocktail plus Ficoll-Paque, and ACK red cell lysis came afterward. Sequences were obtained from naive CD8+ T cells from blood, with Jurkat cell RNA spiked in. The cell subset or site label on this specimen signifies: FACS-sorted CD8+CD4-CCR7+CD45RA+ naive T cells. Here the chain combines TRBV5-1 and TRBJ2-3; there is no confident call for the D gene. This receptor was identified in a human donor in good health. Some libraries in this study had Jurkat cell RNA spiked in. The DNA sequence follows: TGCGCCAGCAGCTTCGTGGGAATGGGGGATACGCAGTATTTT. Its protein product is CASSFVGMGDTQYF.